This TCR beta chain was sequenced for a study of cytomegalovirus exposure and HLA in healthy donors. General study results and limits: 87-base-pair reads could not separate some V segments, including TRBV6-2 and TRBV6-3.

The PCR used 60 Vbeta and 13 Jbeta primers. This table comes from immunoSEQ multiplex PCR, and its TCRdb copy is limited to in-frame clones, with some not included. The sample has roughly 80,000 clones; around two thirds are singletons. V dropped 1 base and J dropped 1 base, with 8 bases sitting between them. Germline lookup yields CDR1 SNHLY and CDR2 FYNNEI. This CDR3 is built from 14 residues. As regards this clone: What it recognizes is unknown.

The V call is TRBV2, the J call TRBJ2-7; a weak D match, TRBD1 (5 bases). Sequences were obtained from PBMCs. The receptor was isolated from a woman between 50 and 59 years old in good health and CMV-seropositive. In DNA form, the CDR3 reads TGTGCCAGCAGTGAAGTACAGGCGTCCTACGAGCAGTACTTC. Its translation: CASSEVQASYEQYF.